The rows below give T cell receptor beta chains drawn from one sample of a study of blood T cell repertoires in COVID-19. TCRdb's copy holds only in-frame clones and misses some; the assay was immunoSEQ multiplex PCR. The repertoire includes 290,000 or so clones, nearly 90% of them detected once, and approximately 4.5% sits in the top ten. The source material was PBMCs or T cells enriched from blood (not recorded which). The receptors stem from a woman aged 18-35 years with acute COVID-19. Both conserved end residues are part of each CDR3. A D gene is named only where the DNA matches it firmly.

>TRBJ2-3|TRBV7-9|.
TGTGCCAGCAGCCCTAAGCTCCCAGATACGCAGTATTTT
CASSPKLPDTQYF
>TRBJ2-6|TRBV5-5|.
TGTGCCAGCAGCTTCTCAGGCGCCTCTGGGGCCAACGTCCTGACTTTC
CASSFSGASGANVLTF
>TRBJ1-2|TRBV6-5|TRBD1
TGTGCCAGCAGTTACTCGAGCGGACAGGCGGGGGGCTACACCTTC
CASSYSSGQAGGYTF
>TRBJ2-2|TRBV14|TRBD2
TGTGCCAGCAGCAGCGGGGGCGCTCACCCCGGGGAGCTGTTTTTT
CASSSGGAHPGELFF
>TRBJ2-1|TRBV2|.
TGTGCCAGCAGCACCGGTGAGCAGTTCTTC
CASSTGEQFF
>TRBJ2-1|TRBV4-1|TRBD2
TGCGCCAGCAGCCAAGAAGGAGTAGGGACTAGCGGGAGGAGTCCCGACAATGAGCAGTTCTTC
CASSQEGVGTSGRSPDNEQFF
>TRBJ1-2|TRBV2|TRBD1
TGTGCCAGCCGCTGGGACAGGGGCAACTATGGCTACACCTTC
CASRWDRGNYGYTF
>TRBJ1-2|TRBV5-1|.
TGCGCCAGCAGCTTTACCCGGGACACAACTTATGGCTACACCTTC
CASSFTRDTTYGYTF
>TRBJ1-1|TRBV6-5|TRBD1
TGTGCCGGACAAGGGGGCTCCAACACTGAAGCTTTCTTT
CAGQGGSNTEAFF
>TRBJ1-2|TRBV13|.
TGTGCCAGCACCCAACCGGAAGCGGTTAAAGGCTACACCTTC
CASTQPEAVKGYTF
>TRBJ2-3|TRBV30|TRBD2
TGTGCCTGGAGTGCCTTAGCGGGGAGCACAGATACGCAGTATTTT
CAWSALAGSTDTQYF
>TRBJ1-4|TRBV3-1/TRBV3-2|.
TGTGCCAGCAGCCAAGATCTTGAACTCGCTCTAACTAATGAAAAACTGTTTTTT
CASSQDLELALTNEKLFF
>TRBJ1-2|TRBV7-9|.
TGTGCCAGCAGCCTGACAGGACCCAACTATGGCTACACCTTC
CASSLTGPNYGYTF
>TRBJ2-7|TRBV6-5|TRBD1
TGTGCCAGCAGTTTACAGGGGAAAGACTACGAGCAGTACTTC
CASSLQGKDYEQYF
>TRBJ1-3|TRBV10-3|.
TGTGCCATCAGGGGTGACAGATCCGGAAACACCATATATTTT
CAIRGDRSGNTIYF